This TCR beta chain was recovered during a study of TIL therapy for anti-PD-1-resistant metastatic lung cancer. Study as a whole: Half of patients were current or former smokers.

Sequencing used immunoSEQ v3. The assay was immunoSEQ multiplex PCR, and TCRdb's table has in-frame clones only and misses some. Of tens of thousands of clones listed, less than 75% are singletons. Germline lookup yields CDR1 SQVTM and CDR2 ANQGSEA. This CDR3 has 12 amino acids. V was pared by 6 bases and J by 3 bases, with 11 bases between. Sample time point: pre-treatment sample, taken before nivolumab and TIL therapy. Most excised metastases sampled were pleural nodules or supraclavicular lymph nodes. Patients then received nivolumab; progressors got lymphodepletion, TIL and IL-2. The chain carries TRBV29-1 and TRBJ1-1; a weak D match, TRBD1 (5 bases). The sequences come from tumor tissue, collected at baseline. This receptor was taken from a person between 25 and 79 years old with non-small cell lung cancer. As DNA, the CDR3 is TGCAGCGTACAAAAAGGGGACACTGAAGCTTTCTTT. It codes for CSVQKGDTEAFF.